These T cell receptor beta chains were read from a single sample in a study of blood T cell repertoires in COVID-19. Profiled with immunoSEQ multiplex PCR; TCRdb holds only in-frame clones, not every one. The top ten hold 1.7% of the sample, which has about 400,000 clones, roughly 90% seen once. Sequencing used PBMCs or T cells enriched from blood (not recorded which). These receptors all stem from a woman in her twenties or thirties who had recovered from COVID-19. CDR3s include the opening cysteine and the closing phenylalanine or tryptophan. Some rows have no size entry. The others give once, few or many, or a class for an expanded clone.

v_call: TRBV28; cdr3_length: 15; clone_size: .; cdr3_aa: CASRVPPPGTDTQYF
v_call: TRBV7-8; cdr3_length: 16; clone_size: .; cdr3_aa: CASSSPSGDSYTEAFF
v_call: TRBV27; cdr3_length: 13; clone_size: .; cdr3_aa: CASRKPGEIGYTF
v_call: TRBV19; cdr3_length: 15; clone_size: .; cdr3_aa: CASSTSGMRRETQYF
v_call: TRBV29-1; cdr3_length: 12; clone_size: .; cdr3_aa: CSVSRSANEQFF
v_call: TRBV12-3/TRBV12-4; cdr3_length: 12; clone_size: .; cdr3_aa: CASSLWGRGYTF
v_call: TRBV9; cdr3_length: 15; clone_size: .; cdr3_aa: CASSVAGGNYNEQFF
v_call: TRBV5-6; cdr3_length: 14; clone_size: .; cdr3_aa: CASSLPDRKDTQYF
v_call: TRBV9; cdr3_length: 15; clone_size: .; cdr3_aa: CASSAGDRGSQPQHF
v_call: TRBV5-6; cdr3_length: 14; clone_size: .; cdr3_aa: CASSLGRGYNEQFF
v_call: TRBV12-3/TRBV12-4; cdr3_length: 13; clone_size: .; cdr3_aa: CASSSGLYNEQFF
v_call: TRBV7-2; cdr3_length: 15; clone_size: .; cdr3_aa: CASSNNGQGAYGYTF
v_call: TRBV10-3; cdr3_length: 14; clone_size: .; cdr3_aa: CAISRQGGEYEQYF
v_call: TRBV7-6; cdr3_length: 13; clone_size: .; cdr3_aa: CASSLMGLEGYTF
v_call: TRBV2; cdr3_length: 12; clone_size: .; cdr3_aa: CASSESGFTIYF
v_call: TRBV24-1; cdr3_length: 18; clone_size: once; cdr3_aa: CATSDPSGLAGGLDEQFF
v_call: TRBV28; cdr3_length: 13; clone_size: .; cdr3_aa: CASSLAGGFEAFF
v_call: TRBV28; cdr3_length: 13; clone_size: .; cdr3_aa: CASSLYTSNEQFF
v_call: TRBV18; cdr3_length: 15; clone_size: .; cdr3_aa: CASSPGREPTGELFF
v_call: TRBV7-3; cdr3_length: 18; clone_size: .; cdr3_aa: CASSLTNTGLAGDNEQFF
v_call: TRBV6-5; cdr3_length: 13; clone_size: .; cdr3_aa: CASSPTGSTEAFF
v_call: TRBV6-5; cdr3_length: 11; clone_size: once; cdr3_aa: CASTPGYGYTF
v_call: TRBV7-3; cdr3_length: 17; clone_size: .; cdr3_aa: CASSLSAITAEINEQFF